This T cell receptor (beta chain) is from a study of identical twins. General observations from the study: Out-of-frame alpha sequences common to twins exhibited an excess of low generation probability. With monozygotic twins, out-of-frame TCR alpha sharing exceeded what models estimated.

In this sample, this clonotype turned up a few times. The antigen remains undetermined. From the 5' RACE reads, TCRdb called clonotypes with MiXCR, one entry per CDR3 protein. Here the sample spans about 530,000 distinct CDR3 sequences, approximately 20% being singletons. Germline CDR1 is SGHRS and CDR2 is YFSETQ. The CDR3 spans 16 residues. The V and J ends lost 6 bases and 7 bases respectively, with 23 bases between them. These records were also assigned to another study, of yellow fever vaccine responses in identical twins.

Input material: CD4+ T cells sorted from blood. This TCR derives from a woman under 30 in good health. The rearrangement links TRBV5-1 to TRBJ2-1; no clear D. The CDR3 loop is CASNSGWPVGVNEQFF. In DNA, the CDR3 is TGCGCCAGCAACTCTGGATGGCCAGTTGGGGTAAATGAGCAGTTCTTC.